The following is a T cell receptor (beta chain) sequence with its context. This entry belongs to a study of blood T cell repertoires in COVID-19. Study-level background: Samples came from the United States, Italy and Spain, spanning acute and convalescent COVID-19.

The CDR3 totals 13 residues. Per the germline V gene, CDR1 is SNHLY and CDR2 is FYNNEI. V was shortened by 3 bases and J by 2 bases, with 7 bases between the two germline ends. As processed by the authors: It was from reference gene primer amplification that nucleated cell counts were estimated. Measured with immunoSEQ multiplex PCR; TCRdb has only the in-frame clones, and not every one. That table supplies the V and J calls and clone size; D and trimming were determined from the DNA. The sample contains 130,000 or so clones, 70% to 90% of which appear only once. Sequenced material: peripheral blood. This chain connects TRBV2 to TRBJ2-5; unclear D gene. The TCR originated in a man aged 35 to 55 with acute or convalescent COVID-19. DNA of the CDR3: TGTGCCAGCAGTGAGATAGAGCAAGAGACCCAGTACTTC. Amino acid sequence: CASSEIEQETQYF.